This TCR beta chain derives from a study of blood T cell repertoires in COVID-19. V shed 7 bases and J 3 bases; nucleotides not matched to a gene: 7. This CDR3 is 15 amino acids long. Per the germline V gene, CDR1 is LNHDA and CDR2 is SQIVND (reference sequence). TCRdb keeps only in-frame clones here, not all; method: immunoSEQ multiplex PCR. The repertoire has some 180,000 clones, almost 85% of them found once; the top ten carry less than 3.5%. The material sequenced was peripheral blood. This TCR was recovered from an elderly woman with COVID-19, enrolled during active disease. The rearrangement links TRBV19 to TRBJ1-5, with 9 bases lining up with TRBD1. The CDR3: CASTGTGMINQPQHF. The CDR3 coding sequence is TGTGCCAGTACCGGGACAGGGATGATCAATCAGCCCCAGCATTTT.